These 18 T cell receptor beta chains were sequenced from one sample in a study of blood T cell repertoires in COVID-19. Measured with immunoSEQ multiplex PCR; TCRdb has only the in-frame clones, and not every one. The sample holds 150,000 to 200,000 clones; roughly 89% are singletons and the top ten take under 15%. The sample consisted of peripheral blood. These receptors were taken from a woman between 70 and 85 years old with COVID-19, enrolled during active disease.

The rearrangement links TRBV28 to TRBJ2-1, with a possible D match to TRBD2 (6 bases). V was cut by 3 bases and J by 4 bases, with 7 bases left in between. The CDR3 sequence is 13 residues long. Germline lookup yields CDR1 MDHEN and CDR2 SYDVKM. Here the CDR3 reads CASSLGLYNEQFF. CDR3 sequence (DNA): TGTGCCAGCAGTTTGGGACTTTACAATGAGCAGTTCTTC. The full variable domain, completed using reference TRBV28 and TRBJ2-1, is DVKVTQSSRYLVKRTGEKVFLECVQDMDHENMFWYRQDPGLGLRLIYFSYDVKMKEKGDIPEGYSVSREKKERFSLILESASTNQTSMYLCASSLGLYNEQFFGPGTRLTVL.

The chain is built from TRBV25-1 and TRBJ1-2; D is ambiguous. Germline loops: CDR1 MGHDK, CDR2 SYGVNS. The CDR3 sequence is 12 residues long. Between the trimmed V and J ends, which lost 6 bases and 6 bases, there was a span of 11 bases. CDR3 in amino acids: CASRGDTDGYTF. As DNA, the CDR3 is TGTGCCAGCAGAGGAGATACGGATGGCTACACCTTC.

A word on this clone: Additional DNA sequences in this sample encode the identical CDR3. V and J are TRBV18 and TRBJ1-1; TRBD1 matches 9 bases. Germline CDR1 is KGHSH and CDR2 is LQKENI. V dropped 3 bases and J dropped 1; count of bases not matched to a gene: 0. CDR3 length equals 14 residues. The CDR3 region has the DNA TGTGCCAGCTCACCGGGACAGGGGAACACTGAAGCTTTCTTT. Its protein product is CASSPGQGNTEAFF.

Regarding this clone: Relative to the germline gene, one junction end is altered; a read error may explain this. This chain uses TRBV10-1 with TRBJ2-7, with D maybe TRBD1 (6 bases). Germline loops: CDR1 WNHNN, CDR2 SYGVQD (reference sequence). The length of the CDR3 is 9 residues. The CDR3 loop reads CASSPIGGF. CDR3 bases: TGCGCCAGCAGTCCGATAGGGGGCTTC.

This clone showed up just once. This chain links TRBV30 with TRBJ1-5; 8 bases are a match to TRBD1. The ends lost 2 bases at V and 6 bases at J; junction bases unmatched: 3. CDR3 length: 13 amino acids. Germline-derived CDR1 and CDR2 are GTSNPN and SVGIG (reference sequence). CDR3 nucleotide sequence: TGTGCCTGGAGTCCTACAGGGGGTCAGCCCCAGCATTTT. As protein: CAWSPTGGQPQHF.

This chain uses TRBV27 with TRBJ2-3; TRBD2 matches at 9 bases. The CDR3 sequence is 15 residues long. Trimming cost V 6 bases and J 4 bases; bases outside gene matches: 8. Germline assignment: CDR1 MNHEY and CDR2 SMNVEV (reference sequence). CDR3 in DNA: TGTGCCAGCAGATCGCGAGCGGGAGGCTCAGATACGCAGTATTTT. Amino acids: CASRSRAGGSDTQYF.

The chain recombines TRBV4-2 with TRBJ2-7; the match to TRBD2 covers 10 bases. The CDR3 runs to 15 residues. V lost 2 bases, J lost 2 bases, and 3 bases stayed unmatched. In germline, CDR1 is LGHNA, CDR2 YNFKEQ. The CDR3 loop is CASSQTGTSAYEQYF. The CDR3 nucleotides read TGTGCCAGCAGCCAAACTGGGACTAGCGCCTACGAGCAGTACTTC.

CDR3 amino acids: CAWSPGLAGSSYNEQFF. In DNA form, the CDR3 reads TGTGCCTGGAGTCCGGGACTAGCGGGAAGCTCCTACAATGAGCAGTTCTTC. The chain recombines TRBV30 with TRBJ2-1, with 13 bases lining up with TRBD2. The length of the CDR3 is 17 residues. Per germline, CDR1 GTSNPN and CDR2 SVGIG (reference sequence). The V and J ends lost 2 bases and 0 bases, in that order; junction bases with no gene match: 4.

CDR3 DNA: TGTGCCAGCAGCCAACAGGGTTCCTTGACCGGGGAGCTGTTTTTT. Protein sequence: CASSQQGSLTGELFF. The V gene is TRBV3-1 (or the pseudogene TRBV3-2), the J gene TRBJ2-2, with D perhaps TRBD1 (5 bases). The germline V gene encodes CDR1 LGHDT and CDR2 YNNKEL (reference sequence). This CDR3 region has 15 residues. Trimming removed 2 bases from V and 5 bases from J, with 12 bases in between.

V is TRBV10-3 and J is TRBJ2-1, with 8 bases matching TRBD2. Germline loops: CDR1 ENHRY, CDR2 SYGVKD. The CDR3 is made up of 15 amino acids. Germline trimming cut 1 base from V and 4 bases from J; bases unmatched to any gene: 3. The CDR3 here is CAISELASGYNEQFF. The CDR3 DNA is TGTGCCATCAGTGAGTTGGCTAGCGGGTACAATGAGCAGTTCTTC.

With regard to this clone: An end of the junction differs from the germline gene, which may be a read error. The chain carries TRBV4-1 and TRBJ2-3; D gene uncertain. The CDR3 totals 15 residues. Germline V gives CDR1 MGHRA, CDR2 YSYEKL. In DNA, the CDR3 is TGCGCCACCAGCCCTACGCGCACTTCCCGAGATACGCAGTATTTT. Its translation is CATSPTRTSRDTQYF.

The V call is TRBV12-3 or TRBV12-4, the J call TRBJ2-1, with unresolved D. Trimming stripped 8 bases from V and 8 bases from J, with 16 bases between. The CDR3 has 13 amino acids. The CDR3 DNA follows: TGTGCCAGCGCCCCCGGAGCGTGGGATGAGCAGTTCTTC. Protein: CASAPGAWDEQFF.

The chain links TRBV10-1 to TRBJ1-5, with D perhaps matching TRBD1 (5 bases). The CDR3 is made up of 19 amino acids. Trimming removed 0 bases at V and 2 bases at J, with 20 bases between. The germline CDR1 and CDR2 sequences are WNHNN and SYGVQD (reference sequence). The CDR3 loop reads CASSESPGMDGYGNQPQHF. CDR3 nucleotide sequence: TGCGCCAGCAGTGAGTCGCCAGGGATGGACGGATATGGCAATCAGCCCCAGCATTTT.

The chain uses TRBV4-2 and TRBJ2-1, with TRBD2 matching 11 bases. V lost 4 bases, J lost 3 bases, and 8 bases stayed unmatched. The CDR3 runs to 17 residues. Germline loops: CDR1 LGHNA, CDR2 YNFKEQ. The CDR3 sequence: CASSRVLAGGGYNEQFF. Written as DNA, the CDR3 is TGTGCCAGCAGCCGCGTTCTAGCGGGAGGTGGCTACAATGAGCAGTTCTTC.

The V gene is TRBV27, the J gene TRBJ1-5, with D unclear. V was clipped by 3 bases and J by 7 bases, with 10 bases between them. The CDR3 extends over 13 amino acids. Germline lookup yields CDR1 MNHEY and CDR2 SMNVEV (reference sequence). The CDR3 loop reads CASSFVSGQPQHF. The CDR3 DNA reads TGTGCCAGCAGTTTTGTTTCCGGGCAGCCCCAGCATTTT.

This clone was counted a few times. The rearrangement joins TRBV7-6 to TRBJ2-7; D may be TRBD1 (6 bases). Trimming took 5 bases from V and 1 from J, leaving 15 bases between them. The germline CDR1 and CDR2 sequences are SGHVS and FNYEAQ. CDR3 size: 15 residues. CDR3 amino acids: CASSPDPRGSYEQYF. In DNA, the CDR3 is TGTGCCAGCAGCCCAGACCCCAGGGGTTCCTACGAGCAGTACTTC.

This clone came up once. The rearrangement links TRBV30 to TRBJ2-7; TRBD2 matches at 13 bases. J gave up 2 bases and V 4 bases, and 2 bases lay outside the gene matches. CDR3 length equals 14 residues. Per germline, CDR1 GTSNPN and CDR2 SVGIG (reference sequence). The CDR3 bases are TGTGCCTGGACCGGGACTAGCGGGACCTACGAGCAGTACTTC. Amino acid sequence: CAWTGTSGTYEQYF.

The table lists this clone with a count of one. The chain couples TRBV27 to TRBJ2-5; D unresolved. V gave up 6 bases and J gave up 5 bases, with 13 bases separating them. CDR1 and CDR2 from the germline V gene are MNHEY and SMNVEV (reference sequence). The CDR3 sequence is 13 residues long. CDR3: CASSRPPVETQYF. Here the CDR3 DNA reads TGTGCCAGCAGCCGTCCGCCGGTGGAGACCCAGTACTTC.